Described below is a single T cell receptor (beta chain) sequence and its context. Antigen unknown. Individuals having autoimmune disease history or systemic immunosuppression were not enrolled. Some clones are missing from TCRdb's copy, which holds only in-frame ones; the method was immunoSEQ multiplex PCR. There are about 45,000 clones in the sample; just under 90% occur only once, and 6% lies in the top ten. This specimen comes from a study of OX40 agonist ivuxolimab in advanced cancers. Overall study context: Hepatocellular carcinoma, melanoma, renal cell or head and neck cancer occurred in dose-escalation patients.

Study conclusions and caveats: At 0.1 to 3.0 mg/kg and by week 6, clonal expansion occurred in CD4+ and CD8+ blood T cells. Averaged across samples, CD8+ T cells carried more expanded clones than CD4+ did.

The receptor's source is an adult with an advanced solid tumor such as melanoma, head and neck, liver or kidney cancer. This specimen consisted of CD4+ or CD8+ T cells sorted from blood, obtained in a trial of the OX40 agonist ivuxolimab.

CDR3 protein: CASSEGANYGYTF. CDR3 nucleotides: TGTGCCAGCAGTGAGGGCGCTAACTATGGCTACACCTTC. The chain links TRBV6-1 to TRBJ1-2; D unresolved. CDR3 length: 13 residues. Germline lookup yields CDR1 MNHNS and CDR2 SASEGT. V was shortened by 3 bases and J by 0 bases, with 5 bases between the two germline ends.